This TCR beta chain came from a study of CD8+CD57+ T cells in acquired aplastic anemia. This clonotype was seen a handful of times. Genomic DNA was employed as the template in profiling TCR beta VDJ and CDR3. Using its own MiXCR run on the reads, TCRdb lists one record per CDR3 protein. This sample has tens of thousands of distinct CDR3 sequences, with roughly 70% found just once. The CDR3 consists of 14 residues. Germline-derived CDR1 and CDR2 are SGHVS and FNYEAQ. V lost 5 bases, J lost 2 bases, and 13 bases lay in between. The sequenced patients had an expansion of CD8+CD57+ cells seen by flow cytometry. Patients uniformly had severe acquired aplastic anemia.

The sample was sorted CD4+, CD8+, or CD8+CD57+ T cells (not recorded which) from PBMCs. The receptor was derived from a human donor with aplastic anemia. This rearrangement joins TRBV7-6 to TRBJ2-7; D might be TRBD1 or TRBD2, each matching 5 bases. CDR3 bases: TGTGCCAGCAGCCCAGGGACGGCTACCTACGAGCAGTACTTC. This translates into CASSPGTATYEQYF. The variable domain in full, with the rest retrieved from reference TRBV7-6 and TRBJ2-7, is GAGVSQSPRYKVTKRGQDVALRCDPISGHVSLYWYRQALGQGPEFLTYFNYEAQQDKSGLPNDRFSAERPEGSISTLTIQRTEQRDSAMYRCASSPGTATYEQYFGPGTRLTVT.